The T cell receptor (beta chain) under discussion was sequenced for a study of cytomegalovirus exposure and HLA in healthy donors. This table comes from immunoSEQ multiplex PCR, and its TCRdb copy is limited to in-frame clones, with some not included. The table includes about 180,000 clones, 85% detected once. Germline CDR1 and CDR2: SGDLS and YYNGEE. V lost 3 bases and J lost 1, with 12 bases in between. This CDR3 has 15 amino acids. This chain joins TRBV9 and TRBJ2-3; D is uncertain. The sample was PBMCs. This clonotype was obtained from a man aged 18 to 29 in good health and CMV-seropositive. The DNA of the CDR3 is TGTGCCAGCAGCGACGACTTAGCTGGCACAGATACGCAGTATTTT. Translation gives CASSDDLAGTDTQYF.